This T cell receptor (beta chain) was sequenced during a study of cytomegalovirus exposure and HLA in healthy donors. The table lists this clone with a count of one. Its specificity is not known. CDR3 size: 14 residues. Losses at the gene ends were 3 bases for V and 8 bases for J; bases not matched to a gene: 9. The germline CDR1 and CDR2 sequences are ENHRY and SYGVKD. The PCR ran on 60 Vbeta and 13 Jbeta primers. Libraries were prepared by immunoSEQ multiplex PCR; TCRdb keeps only in-frame clonotypes and omits some of them. Of some 140,000 clones in the sample, more than 75% are singletons; the top ten hold about 3.1%. Findings and limits, study-wide: Presence/absence analyses assumed roughly uniform sequencing depth across donors, which may not hold. According to an earlier analysis, most TCR beta V segments yielded productive rearrangements about 87% or about 30% of the time. High sensitivity and specificity were reportedly achieved when the classifier diagnosed cytomegalovirus status.

This TCR came from a female donor in good health and CMV-seronegative. The V and J genes are TRBV10-3 and TRBJ1-2, with 7 bases matching TRBD1. Sequences were obtained from PBMCs. The DNA of the CDR3 is TGTGCCATCAGTGACCCAACAGGGGAGGTCGGCTACACCTTC. This sequence encodes CAISDPTGEVGYTF.